These 28 T cell receptor beta chains came from one sample sequenced in a study of blood T cell repertoires in COVID-19. Generated by immunoSEQ multiplex PCR, the TCRdb table keeps only in-frame clones and is missing some. The sample lists over 400,000 clones, 70% to 90% seen once, with around 1.4% in the top ten. Sequencing was done on a sample of peripheral blood. These receptors came from a woman in her twenties or thirties with active or convalescent COVID-19.

V is TRBV6-6 and J is TRBJ2-7; 9 bases align to TRBD2. This CDR3 is 14 amino acids long. V was pared by 9 bases and J by 4 bases, with 10 bases of the junction left unmatched. Germline V gene lookup returns CDR1 MNHNY and CDR2 SVGAGI (reference sequence). The CDR3 nucleotides read TGTGCCAGTAACTTTAGCGGGGGCCGTTACGAGCAGTACTTC. Encoded protein: CASNFSGGRYEQYF.

J is TRBJ1-2 and V is TRBV2; D perhaps matches TRBD1 (6 bases). CDR1 SNHLY and CDR2 FYNNEI come from the germline V gene. This CDR3 comprises 12 residues. Trimming left V 7 bases short and J 4 bases short, with 10 bases between. For the CDR3, the DNA is TGTGCCAGCATCACAGGGCCCTATGGCTACACCTTC. Translated: CASITGPYGYTF. The full variable domain, with the rest looked up from reference TRBV2 and TRBJ1-2, is EPEVTQTPSHQVTQMGQEVILRCVPISNHLYFYWYRQILGQKVEFLVSFYNNEISEKSEIFDDQFSVERPDGSNFTLKIRSTKLEDSAMYFCASITGPYGYTFGSGTRLTVV.

The chain is built from TRBV11-3 and TRBJ2-3; TRBD2 aligns across 9 bases. Trimming cost V 0 bases and J 4 bases; bases outside gene matches: 5. Germline CDR1 SGHNT, CDR2 YENEEA. The CDR3 covers 16 residues. The CDR3 is CASSLDARGGPDTQYF. DNA of the CDR3: TGTGCCAGCAGCTTAGACGCGCGGGGGGGCCCAGATACGCAGTATTTT.

The CDR3 coding sequence is TGTGCCAGCAGTCTCCTCCCTGACAGGGGCTATGGCTACACCTTC. Its protein product is CASSLLPDRGYGYTF. The rearrangement links TRBV27 to TRBJ1-2, with 8 positions matching TRBD1. The CDR3 covers 15 residues. J gave up 4 bases and V 5 bases, and 9 bases lay outside the gene matches. CDR1 is MNHEY and CDR2 is SMNVEV in the germline V gene (reference sequence).

The gene calls are TRBV9 and TRBJ2-2; D not resolved. Trimming removed 4 bases from V and 1 base from J, with 8 bases in between. CDR1 SGDLS and CDR2 YYNGEE come from the germline V gene. This CDR3 comprises 14 residues. The CDR3: CASSPRLNTGELFF. In DNA, the CDR3 is TGTGCCAGCAGCCCTCGACTGAACACCGGGGAGCTGTTTTTT.

This chain links TRBV19 with TRBJ2-5, with D possibly TRBD1 on 6 matching bases. Germline V gene data show CDR1 as LNHDA and CDR2 as SQIVND (reference sequence). This CDR3 contains 13 residues. Trimming shortened V by 7 bases and J by 2 bases, and 11 bases separated the two germline ends. The CDR3 here is CASTPTGQETQYF. CDR3 sequence (DNA): TGTGCCAGTACCCCGACAGGTCAAGAGACCCAGTACTTC.

The V gene is TRBV5-6, the J gene TRBJ1-1, with 12 bases aligning to TRBD1. The V segment lost 3 bases and the J segment 3 bases; nucleotides outside the gene matches: 3. The germline V gene has CDR1 SGHDT and CDR2 YYEEEE. The CDR3 has 15 residues. As DNA, the CDR3 is TGTGCCAGCAGCTGGGGGGACAGGGGGCACACTGAAGCTTTCTTT. Translating it yields CASSWGDRGHTEAFF.

Notes on this clone: An end of the junction does not agree with germline; a read error may underlie this. J is TRBJ1-1 and V is TRBV4-1, with 12 bases matching TRBD1. In germline, CDR1 is MGHRA, CDR2 YSYEKL. CDR3 size: 14 residues. In DNA form, the CDR3 reads TGCGCCAGCACCCTGGGACAGGGGGCATCTGAGGCTTTCTTT. Amino acids: CASTLGQGASEAFF.

The chain is built from TRBV12-3 or TRBV12-4 and TRBJ1-1; a possible D gene is TRBD1 (6 bases). CDR3 size: 12 residues. V lost 3 bases and J lost 10, with 12 bases in between. CDR3 bases: TGTGCCAGCAGTTTCGCAACAGGGCCAGCTTTCTTT. This sequence encodes CASSFATGPAFF.

The CDR3 protein is CASSNVQGAGYTF. The CDR3 nucleotides are TGTGCCAGTAGTAACGTACAGGGTGCTGGCTACACCTTC. The genes are TRBV19 and TRBJ1-2; tentative D call: TRBD1 (6 bases). Trimming took 4 bases from V and 7 from J, leaving 13 bases between them. Germline lookup yields CDR1 LNHDA and CDR2 SQIVND (reference sequence). The CDR3 covers 13 residues.

A word on this clone: Other nucleotide sequences in the sample specify the same CDR3. The chain recombines TRBV19 with TRBJ1-1; D might be TRBD1 (5 bases). V dropped 7 bases and J dropped 5 bases, with 11 bases sitting between them. The CDR3 runs 12 residues. From germline, CDR1 is LNHDA and CDR2 SQIVND (reference sequence). CDR3 sequence reads: CASNGGWTEAFF. In DNA, the CDR3 is TGTGCCAGTAACGGGGGATGGACTGAAGCTTTCTTT.

About this clone itself: One end of the junction varies from germline; a read error may be responsible. J is TRBJ2-1 and V is TRBV4-1, with a tentative D call TRBD1 (6 bases). The germline gives CDR1 MGHRA, CDR2 YSYEKL. The CDR3 extends over 17 amino acids. The CDR3 DNA sequence: TGCGCCAGCAGTCAAGAAGGCAGGGGTTCGAAGTCCATTGAGCAGTTCTTC. Protein sequence: CASSQEGRGSKSIEQFF.

The chain employs TRBV27 and TRBJ1-4; 9 nucleotides agree with TRBD1. The trim removed 6 bases at V and 7 bases at J, leaving 9 bases unmatched. Germline V gene lookup returns CDR1 MNHEY and CDR2 SMNVEV (reference sequence). The CDR3 length is 15 residues. The CDR3 DNA follows: TGTGCCAGCAGGCGAGCCGGGACAGGGAGTGAAAAACTGTTTTTT. This encodes CASRRAGTGSEKLFF. Looking up the rest from reference TRBV27 and TRBJ1-4 gives the full variable domain: EAQVTQNPRYLITVTGKKLTVTCSQNMNHEYMSWYRQDPGLGLRQIYYSMNVEVTDKGDVPEGYKVSRKEKRNFPLILESPSPNQTSLYFCASRRAGTGSEKLFFGSGTQLSVL.

V gene TRBV18 combines with J gene TRBJ2-2; 8 nucleotides line up with TRBD1. There are 16 residues in the CDR3. Germline-derived CDR1 and CDR2 are KGHSH and LQKENI. Trimming at V came to 3 bases and at J to 5 bases, leaving 8 bases not matched to a gene. The CDR3 loop is CASSPMDRVGTGELFF. DNA for the CDR3: TGTGCCAGCTCACCGATGGACAGGGTGGGAACCGGGGAGCTGTTTTTT.

In DNA, the CDR3 is TGCGCCAGCAGCCAATCTTCCGGGTGGCGGGAGATTTCAGATACGCAGTATTTT. Its protein is CASSQSSGWREISDTQYF. This chain links TRBV4-1 with TRBJ2-3, with 7 bases identical to TRBD2. From germline, CDR1 is MGHRA and CDR2 YSYEKL. With 2 bases clipped from V and 4 bases from J, the junction kept 15 bases outside the gene matches. There are 18 residues in the CDR3.

This sequence joins TRBV3-1 (or the pseudogene TRBV3-2) and TRBJ1-2; D remains unclear. The CDR3 runs to 14 residues. The germline V and J ends were trimmed by 1 base and 1 base, with 7 bases remaining between them. Germline V CDR1 and CDR2: LGHDT, YNNKEL (reference sequence). In DNA form, the CDR3 reads TGTGCCAGCAGCCAAGGGACTCTTAACTATGGCTACACCTTC. It translates to CASSQGTLNYGYTF.

The V gene is TRBV7-2, the J gene TRBJ1-6; 8 bases are shared with TRBD1. CDR3 length: 16 residues. Per germline, CDR1 SGHTA and CDR2 FQGNSA. J lost 7 bases, V lost 1 base, and 6 bases had no gene match. This chain's CDR3 is CASSLGQGAYNSPLHF. The CDR3 bases are TGTGCCAGCAGCTTAGGCCAGGGGGCTTACAATTCACCCCTCCACTTT.

This rearrangement joins TRBV19 to TRBJ1-5; TRBD1 matches 7 bases. Germline V gene sequence: CDR1 LNHDA, CDR2 SQIVND (reference sequence). The length of the CDR3 is 16 residues. J was trimmed by 4 bases and V by 3 bases; bases with no gene match: 9. The CDR3 DNA follows: TGTGCCAGTAGTATGGGGGCGGGGACAGCTAATCAGCCCCAGCATTTT. This gives the protein CASSMGAGTANQPQHF.

This chain links TRBV6-5 with TRBJ2-3; 11 bases line up with TRBD1. CDR3 length: 15 amino acids. Germline V gene sequence: CDR1 MNHEY, CDR2 SVGAGI. V shed 10 bases, J shed 7 bases, and the junction held 13 bases outside the gene matches. Here the CDR3 DNA reads TGTGCCATCCACCTCTACGGGACAGGGGGAAATACGCAGTATTTT. This sequence encodes CAIHLYGTGGNTQYF.

The V and J genes are TRBV5-1 and TRBJ2-1; 8 bases line up with TRBD1. Trimming took 5 bases from V and 4 from J; bases not matched to a gene: 5. CDR1 is SGHRS and CDR2 is YFSETQ in the germline V gene. The CDR3 loop spans 14 amino acids. Here the CDR3 reads CASSGGQEYNEQFF. CDR3 in DNA: TGCGCCAGCAGTGGGGGACAGGAGTACAATGAGCAGTTCTTC.

The chain combines TRBV6-5 with TRBJ1-2, with 7 bases lining up with TRBD1. V lost 2 bases and J lost 1; bases outside the gene matches: 1. CDR1 is MNHEY, CDR2 SVGAGI, per germline. CDR3 length equals 14 residues. The CDR3, as DNA: TGTGCCAGCAGTTACGACAGGGATAACTATGGCTACACCTTC. Protein sequence: CASSYDRDNYGYTF.

This chain joins TRBV10-2 and TRBJ2-3, with TRBD2 matching over 8 bases. Germline trimming cut 7 bases from V and 2 bases from J; bases unmatched to any gene: 14. This CDR3 has 17 amino acids. Germline values: CDR1 WSHSY, CDR2 SAAADI. CDR3 protein: CASTPVLVSGATDTQYF. The CDR3, as DNA: TGCGCCAGCACCCCCGTTCTCGTTAGCGGGGCCACAGATACGCAGTATTTT.

The chain is built from TRBV5-5 and TRBJ1-2; the D gene is possibly TRBD1 (6 bases). The CDR3 has 15 residues. V gave up 4 bases and J gave up 3 bases, with 16 bases separating them. CDR1 SGHKS and CDR2 YYEKEE come from the germline V gene (reference sequence). CDR3 amino acids: CASSAQTDSHYGYTF. The CDR3 bases are TGTGCCAGCAGCGCCCAGACGGACAGCCACTATGGCTACACCTTC. Full variable domain (remainder filled in from reference TRBV5-5 and TRBJ1-2): DAGVTQSPTHLIKTRGQQVTLRCSPISGHKSVSWYQQVLGQGPQFIFQYYEKEERGRGNFPDRFSARQFPNYSSELNVNALLLGDSALYLCASSAQTDSHYGYTFGSGTRLTVV.

The chain links TRBV15 to TRBJ2-6; possible D gene TRBD2, 5 bases. CDR3 length equals 20 residues. V was pared by 1 base and J by 2 bases, with 21 bases between. In germline, CDR1 is LNHNV, CDR2 YYDKDF (reference sequence). The CDR3 loop reads CATSRGGFTGVGTGANVLTF. CDR3 nucleotides: TGTGCCACCAGCAGAGGCGGGTTTACCGGAGTGGGAACTGGGGCCAACGTCCTGACTTTC.

J is TRBJ1-2 and V is TRBV19; TRBD1 matches 10 bases. With V trimmed by 6 bases and J by 4 bases, 5 bases remained unmatched. The CDR3 spans 14 residues. Germline CDR1 is LNHDA and CDR2 is SQIVND (reference sequence). The CDR3 DNA reads TGTGCCAGTAGGGGGACAGGGGTGAGCTATGGCTACACCTTC. This encodes CASRGTGVSYGYTF.

The chain has TRBV5-4 and TRBJ2-7; possible D gene TRBD2, 6 bases. The V gene lost 4 bases and the J gene lost 6 bases, with 11 bases spanning the gap. The germline V gene has CDR1 SGHNT and CDR2 YYREEE (reference sequence). The CDR3 is 12 residues long. This CDR3 reads CASSGDFSEQYF. The CDR3, as DNA: TGTGCCAGCAGCGGGGACTTTTCCGAGCAGTACTTC.

The CDR3 sequence is CASSAFQEETQYF. Here the CDR3 DNA reads TGCGCCAGCAGCGCTTTTCAGGAAGAGACCCAGTACTTC. The V call is TRBV10-1, the J call TRBJ2-5; unclear D gene. From germline, CDR1 is WNHNN and CDR2 SYGVQD (reference sequence). The CDR3 spans 13 residues. Trimming left V 6 bases short and J 3 bases short, with 11 bases between.

The CDR3 loop is CASSRQINYGYTF. Written as DNA, the CDR3 is TGTGCCAGCAGCCGACAGATAAACTATGGCTACACCTTC. V gene TRBV14 combines with J gene TRBJ1-2; D perhaps matches TRBD1 (5 bases). Germline lookup yields CDR1 SGHDN and CDR2 FVKESK. CDR3 size: 13 residues. V was cut by 4 bases and J by 2 bases, with 8 bases left in between.